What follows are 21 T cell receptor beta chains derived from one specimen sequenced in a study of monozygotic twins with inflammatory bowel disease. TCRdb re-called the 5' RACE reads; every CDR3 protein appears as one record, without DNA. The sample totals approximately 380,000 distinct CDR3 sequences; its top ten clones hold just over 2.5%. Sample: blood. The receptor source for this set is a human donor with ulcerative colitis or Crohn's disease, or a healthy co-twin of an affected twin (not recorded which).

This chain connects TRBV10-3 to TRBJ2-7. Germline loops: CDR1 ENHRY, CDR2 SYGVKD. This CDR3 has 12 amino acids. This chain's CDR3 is CAIGRGSYEQYF.

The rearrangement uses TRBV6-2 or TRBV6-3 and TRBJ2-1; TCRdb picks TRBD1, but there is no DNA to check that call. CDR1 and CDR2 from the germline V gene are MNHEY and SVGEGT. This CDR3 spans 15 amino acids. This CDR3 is CASSYPAQGNNEQFF.

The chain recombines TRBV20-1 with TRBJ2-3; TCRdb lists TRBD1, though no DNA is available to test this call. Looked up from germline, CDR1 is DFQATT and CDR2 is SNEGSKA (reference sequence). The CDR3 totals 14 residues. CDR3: CSAEGQERTDTQYF.

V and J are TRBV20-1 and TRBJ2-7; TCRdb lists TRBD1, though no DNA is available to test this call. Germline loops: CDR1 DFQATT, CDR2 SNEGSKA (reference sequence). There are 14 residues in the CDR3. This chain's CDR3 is CSAATTTGIYEQYF.

CDR3 sequence reads: CAWQKDWGNEQFF. The rearrangement links TRBV30 to TRBJ2-1; the D call of TRBD1 rests on TCRdb alone, since no DNA is present to check it. The CDR3 loop spans 13 amino acids. The germline CDR1 and CDR2 sequences are GTSNPN and SVGIG (reference sequence).

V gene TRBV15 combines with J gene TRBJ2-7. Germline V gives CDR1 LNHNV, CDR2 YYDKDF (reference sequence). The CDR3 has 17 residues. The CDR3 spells CATSSRSWAGSSYEQYF.

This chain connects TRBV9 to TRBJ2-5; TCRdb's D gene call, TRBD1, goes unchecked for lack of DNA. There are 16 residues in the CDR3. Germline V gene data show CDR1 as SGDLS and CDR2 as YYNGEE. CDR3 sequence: CASSAVAGAGSETQYF.

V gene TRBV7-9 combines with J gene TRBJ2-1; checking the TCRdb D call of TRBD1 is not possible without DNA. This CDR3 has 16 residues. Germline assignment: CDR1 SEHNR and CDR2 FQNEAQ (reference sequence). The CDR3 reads CATSLEDREEFNEQFF.

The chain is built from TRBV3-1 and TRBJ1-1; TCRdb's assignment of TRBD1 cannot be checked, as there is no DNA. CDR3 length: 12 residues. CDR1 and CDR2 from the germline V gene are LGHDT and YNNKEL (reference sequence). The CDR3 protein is CASSQTGWEAFF.

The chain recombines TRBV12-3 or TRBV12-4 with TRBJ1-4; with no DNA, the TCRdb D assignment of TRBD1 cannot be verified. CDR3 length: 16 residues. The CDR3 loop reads CASSSPRGETNEKLFF.

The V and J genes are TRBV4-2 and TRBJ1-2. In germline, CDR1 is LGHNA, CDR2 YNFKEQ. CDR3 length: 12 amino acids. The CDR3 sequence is CASSEQFYGYTF.

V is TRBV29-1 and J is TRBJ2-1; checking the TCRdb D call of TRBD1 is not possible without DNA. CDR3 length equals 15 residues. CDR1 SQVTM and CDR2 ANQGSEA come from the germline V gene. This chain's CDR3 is CSVEGGRSSYNEQFF.

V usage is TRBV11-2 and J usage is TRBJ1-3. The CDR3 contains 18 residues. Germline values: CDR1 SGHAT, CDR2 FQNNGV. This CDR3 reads CASSLEAGVGVSGNTIYF.

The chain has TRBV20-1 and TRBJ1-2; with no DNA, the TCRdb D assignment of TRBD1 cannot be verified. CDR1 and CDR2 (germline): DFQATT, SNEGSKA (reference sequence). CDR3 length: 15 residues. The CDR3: CSASSVRGANYGYTF.

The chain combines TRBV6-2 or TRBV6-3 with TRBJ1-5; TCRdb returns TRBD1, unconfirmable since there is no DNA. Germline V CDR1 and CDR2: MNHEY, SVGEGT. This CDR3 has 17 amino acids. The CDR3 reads CASSYGRGVFLNQPQHF.

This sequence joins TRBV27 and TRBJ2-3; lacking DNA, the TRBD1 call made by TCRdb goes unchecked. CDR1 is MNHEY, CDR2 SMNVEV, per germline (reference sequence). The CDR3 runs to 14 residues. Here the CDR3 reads CASADRGNTDTQYF.

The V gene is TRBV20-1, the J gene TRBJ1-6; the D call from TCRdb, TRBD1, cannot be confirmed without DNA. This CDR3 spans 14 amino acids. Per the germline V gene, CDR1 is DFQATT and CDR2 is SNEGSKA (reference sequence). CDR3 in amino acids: CSAWAGQLSGPLHF.

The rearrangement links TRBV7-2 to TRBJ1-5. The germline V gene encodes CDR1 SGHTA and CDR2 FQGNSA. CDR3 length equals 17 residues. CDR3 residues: CASSLTHSGGSNQPQHF. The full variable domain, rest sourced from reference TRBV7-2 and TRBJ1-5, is GAGVSQSPSNKVTEKGKDVELRCDPISGHTALYWYRQSLGQGLEFLIYFQGNSAPDKSGLPSDRFSAERTGGSVSTLTIQRTQQEDSAVYLCASSLTHSGGSNQPQHFGDGTRLSIL.

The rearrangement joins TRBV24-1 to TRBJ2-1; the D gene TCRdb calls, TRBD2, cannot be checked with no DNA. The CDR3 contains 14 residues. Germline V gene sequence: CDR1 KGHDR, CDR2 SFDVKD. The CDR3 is CATMGLAGKNEQFF.

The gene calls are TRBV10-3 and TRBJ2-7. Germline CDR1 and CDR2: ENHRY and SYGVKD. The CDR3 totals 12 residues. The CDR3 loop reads CAIHDTGYEQYF.

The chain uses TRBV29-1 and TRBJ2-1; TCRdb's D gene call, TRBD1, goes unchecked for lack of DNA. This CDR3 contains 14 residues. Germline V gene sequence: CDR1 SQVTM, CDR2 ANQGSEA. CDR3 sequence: CSVGDRDGVDEQFF.